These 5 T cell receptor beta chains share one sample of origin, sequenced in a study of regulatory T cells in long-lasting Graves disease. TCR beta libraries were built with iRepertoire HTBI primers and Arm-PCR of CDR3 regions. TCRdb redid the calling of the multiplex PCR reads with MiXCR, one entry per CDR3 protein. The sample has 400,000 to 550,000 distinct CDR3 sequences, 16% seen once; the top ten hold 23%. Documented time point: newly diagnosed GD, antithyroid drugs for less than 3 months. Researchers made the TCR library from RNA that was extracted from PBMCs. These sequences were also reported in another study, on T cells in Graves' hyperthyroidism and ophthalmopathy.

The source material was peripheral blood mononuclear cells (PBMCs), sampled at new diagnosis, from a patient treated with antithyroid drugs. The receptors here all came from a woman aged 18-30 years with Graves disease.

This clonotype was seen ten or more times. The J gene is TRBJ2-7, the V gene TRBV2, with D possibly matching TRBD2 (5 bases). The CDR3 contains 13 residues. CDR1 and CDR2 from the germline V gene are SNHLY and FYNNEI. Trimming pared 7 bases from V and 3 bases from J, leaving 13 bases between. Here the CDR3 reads CASTFSASYEQYF. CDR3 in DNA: TGTGCCAGCACGTTTAGCGCAAGCTACGAGCAGTACTTC.

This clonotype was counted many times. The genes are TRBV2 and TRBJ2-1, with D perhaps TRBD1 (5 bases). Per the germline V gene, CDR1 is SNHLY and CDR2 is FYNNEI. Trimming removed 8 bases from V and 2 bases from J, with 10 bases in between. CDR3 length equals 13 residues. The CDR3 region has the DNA TGTGCCAGCGGCAAACAGGCCTACAATGAGCAGTTCTTC. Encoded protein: CASGKQAYNEQFF.

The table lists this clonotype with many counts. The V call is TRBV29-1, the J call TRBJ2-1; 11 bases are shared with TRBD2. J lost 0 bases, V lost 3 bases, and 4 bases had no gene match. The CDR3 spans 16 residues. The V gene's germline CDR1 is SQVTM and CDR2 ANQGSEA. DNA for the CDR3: TGCAGCGTTGACGGGACTAGCGGAAACTCCTACAATGAGCAGTTCTTC. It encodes CSVDGTSGNSYNEQFF.

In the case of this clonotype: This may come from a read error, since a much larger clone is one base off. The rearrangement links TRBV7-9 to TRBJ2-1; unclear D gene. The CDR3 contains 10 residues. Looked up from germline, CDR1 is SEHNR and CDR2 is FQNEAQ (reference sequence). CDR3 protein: CASSSILQIF. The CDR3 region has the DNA TGTGCCAGCAGCTCGATATTGCAGATCTTC.

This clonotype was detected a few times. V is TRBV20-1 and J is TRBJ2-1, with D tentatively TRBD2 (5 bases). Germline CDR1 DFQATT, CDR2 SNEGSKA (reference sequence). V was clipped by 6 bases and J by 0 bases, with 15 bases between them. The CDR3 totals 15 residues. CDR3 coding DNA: TGCAGTGCCACTTCCGGGGATAGCTCCTACAATGAGCAGTTCTTC. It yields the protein CSATSGDSSYNEQFF.